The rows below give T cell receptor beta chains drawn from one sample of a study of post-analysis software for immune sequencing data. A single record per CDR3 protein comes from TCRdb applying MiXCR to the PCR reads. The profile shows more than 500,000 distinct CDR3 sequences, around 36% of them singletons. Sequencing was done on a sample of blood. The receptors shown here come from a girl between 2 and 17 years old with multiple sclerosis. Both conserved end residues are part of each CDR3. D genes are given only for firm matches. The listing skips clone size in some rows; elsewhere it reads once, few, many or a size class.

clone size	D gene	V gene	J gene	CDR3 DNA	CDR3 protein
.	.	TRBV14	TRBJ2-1	TGTGCCAGCAGCCAAGTAGGGCATGCGATCAATGAGCAGTTCTTC	CASSQVGHAINEQFF
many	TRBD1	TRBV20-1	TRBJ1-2	TGCAGTGCTAGAGATCCACAGGGGGCCAACTATGGCTACACCTTC	CSARDPQGANYGYTF
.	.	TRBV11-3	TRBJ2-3	TGTGCCAGCAGCCCTGGGCGAACGATAGATACGCAGTATTTT	CASSPGRTIDTQYF
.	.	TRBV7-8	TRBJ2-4	TGTGCCAGCAGATCTGACACGGCGTCAAACATTCAGTACTTC	CASRSDTASNIQYF
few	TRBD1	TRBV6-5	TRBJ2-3	TGTGCCAGCAGCAGGACAGGAGTAGCAGATACGCAGTATTTT	CASSRTGVADTQYF
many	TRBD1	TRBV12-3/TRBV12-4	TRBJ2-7	TGTGCCAGCAGTTTAGATACAGGGGAAGCCTACGAGCAGTACTTC	CASSLDTGEAYEQYF
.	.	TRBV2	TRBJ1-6	TGTGCCAGCCTAACAGGAGAGGGTTCACCCCTCCACTTT	CASLTGEGSPLHF
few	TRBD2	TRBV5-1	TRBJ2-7	TGCGCCAGCAGCATTAGCGGGGGACTTTCCTACGAGCAGTACTTC	CASSISGGLSYEQYF
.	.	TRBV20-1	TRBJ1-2	TGCAGTGCTAGAGACATGGACAGCACTAACTATGGCTACACCTTC	CSARDMDSTNYGYTF
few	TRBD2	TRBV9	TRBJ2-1	TGTGCCAGCAGCGTTTACTTAGCGGGGCTCGACAATGAGCAGTTCTTC	CASSVYLAGLDNEQFF
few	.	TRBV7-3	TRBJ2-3	TGTGCCAGCAGCCCCGGGGCCGACACAGATACGCAGTATTTT	CASSPGADTDTQYF
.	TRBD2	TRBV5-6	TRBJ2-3	TGTGCCAGCAGCCGCCGAGTAGGGACTACGACTGTTAATACGCAGTATTTT	CASSRRVGTTTVNTQYF
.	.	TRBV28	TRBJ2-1	TGTGCCAGCAGTTCCCGGGTTACAAGTCCGGACAATGAGCAGTTCTTC	CASSSRVTSPDNEQFF
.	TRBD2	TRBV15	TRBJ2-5	TGTGCCACCAGCCTACGACTAGCGGGGTGGGAGACCCAGTACTTC	CATSLRLAGWETQYF
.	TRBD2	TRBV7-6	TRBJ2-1	TGTGCCAGCAGCTTTCGCGGGGGGTTTCACAATGAGCAGTTCTTC	CASSFRGGFHNEQFF
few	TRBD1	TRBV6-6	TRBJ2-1	TGTGCCAGCAGTTACGGGACAGGGGCGGTATACAATGAGCAGTTCTTC	CASSYGTGAVYNEQFF
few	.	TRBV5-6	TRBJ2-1	TGTGCCAGCAGCTTGTTGGTTGGCACCTACAATGAGCAGTTCTTC	CASSLLVGTYNEQFF
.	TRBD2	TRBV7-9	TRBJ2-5	TGTGCCAGCAGCAGCCCCGCTTTGGGACTAAAAGAGACCCAGTACTTC	CASSSPALGLKETQYF
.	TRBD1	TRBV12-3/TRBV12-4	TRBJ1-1	TGTGCCAGCAGCCCCCACAGGGGCACTGAAGCTTTCTTT	CASSPHRGTEAFF
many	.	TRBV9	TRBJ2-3	TGTGCCAGCAGCGTGAACCTTCCAGATACGCAGTATTTT	CASSVNLPDTQYF
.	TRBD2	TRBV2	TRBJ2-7	TGTGCCAGCAGTTCGAAGCGGGGGGTCTACGAGCAGTACTTC	CASSSKRGVYEQYF
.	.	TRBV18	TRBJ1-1	TGTGCCAGCTCACCAAGGATAGGGTGGTCTGAAGCTTTCTTT	CASSPRIGWSEAFF
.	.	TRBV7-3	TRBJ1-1	TGTGCCAGCAGCCGATCGCCGGGGGAGTCGGCTTTCTTT	CASSRSPGESAFF
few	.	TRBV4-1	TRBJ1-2	TGCGCCAGCAGACCCACAGGGAACTATGGCTACACCTTC	CASRPTGNYGYTF
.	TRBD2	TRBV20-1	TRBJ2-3	TGCAGTGCCGAACGTAGCGGGCCGACGGGGGATACGCAGTATTTT	CSAERSGPTGDTQYF
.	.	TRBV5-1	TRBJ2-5	TGCGCCAGCAGGGAGGGGGGGTCCGAAGAGACCCAGTACTTC	CASREGGSEETQYF
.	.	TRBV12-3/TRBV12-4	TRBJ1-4	TGTGCCAGCAGTCCCGGACAGACTAATGAAAAACTGTTTTTT	CASSPGQTNEKLFF
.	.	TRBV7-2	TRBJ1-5	TGTGCCAGCAGCTCCCCCGAGGTTCAGCCCCAGCATTTT	CASSSPEVQPQHF
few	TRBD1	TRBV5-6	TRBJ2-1	TGTGCCAGCAGCTTGGTCGGGACCCTGGGGACAGGACAGTTCTTC	CASSLVGTLGTGQFF
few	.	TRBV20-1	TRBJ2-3	TGCAGTGTTTCGGCAGATACGCAGTATTTT	CSVSADTQYF
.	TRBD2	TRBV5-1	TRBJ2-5	TGCGCCAGCAGCGCCTTAGCGGGGGGTCGAGAGACCCAGTACTTC	CASSALAGGRETQYF
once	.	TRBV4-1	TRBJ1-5	TGCGCCAGCAGCCTGTACTCGCAGGGCGTAATAATGGGCAATCAGCCCCAGCATTTT	CASSLYSQGVIMGNQPQHF
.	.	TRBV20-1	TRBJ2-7	TGCAGTGCTACAGACCCGGGGCTCAGTCCCTACGAGCAGTACTTC	CSATDPGLSPYEQYF
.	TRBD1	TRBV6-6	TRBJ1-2	TGTGCCAGCAGTTACACCGGGACAGGGCCAGGTGGCTACACCTTC	CASSYTGTGPGGYTF
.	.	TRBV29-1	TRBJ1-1	TGCAGCGTTCGACAGATCACTGAAGCTTTCTTT	CSVRQITEAFF
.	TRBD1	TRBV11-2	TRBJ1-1	TGTGCCAGCAGCCCGGGACAGGGGGCTTGGGACACTGAAGCTTTCTTT	CASSPGQGAWDTEAFF